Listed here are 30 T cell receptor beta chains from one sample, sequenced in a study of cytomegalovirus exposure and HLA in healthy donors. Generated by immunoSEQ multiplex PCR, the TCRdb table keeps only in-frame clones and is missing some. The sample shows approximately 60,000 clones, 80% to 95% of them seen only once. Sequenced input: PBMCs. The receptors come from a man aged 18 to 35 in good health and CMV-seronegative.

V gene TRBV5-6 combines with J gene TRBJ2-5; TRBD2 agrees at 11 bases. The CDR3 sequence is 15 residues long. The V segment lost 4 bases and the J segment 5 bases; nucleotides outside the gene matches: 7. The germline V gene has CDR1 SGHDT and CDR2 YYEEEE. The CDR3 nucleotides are TGTGCCAGCAGCCTGGTAGCGGGAGGGCCCGAGACCCAGTACTTC. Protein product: CASSLVAGGPETQYF.

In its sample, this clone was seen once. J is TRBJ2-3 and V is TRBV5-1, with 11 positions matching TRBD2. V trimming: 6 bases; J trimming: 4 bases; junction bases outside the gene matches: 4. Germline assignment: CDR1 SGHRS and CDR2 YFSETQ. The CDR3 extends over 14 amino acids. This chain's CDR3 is CASKLAGAADTQYF. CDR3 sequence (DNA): TGCGCCAGCAAACTAGCGGGGGCGGCAGATACGCAGTATTTT.

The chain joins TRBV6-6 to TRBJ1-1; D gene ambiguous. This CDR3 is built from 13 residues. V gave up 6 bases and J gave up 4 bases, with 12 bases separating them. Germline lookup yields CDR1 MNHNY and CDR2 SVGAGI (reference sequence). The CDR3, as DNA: TGTGCCAGCAGGGCAGGTGTTGGCACTGAAGCTTTCTTT. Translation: CASRAGVGTEAFF.

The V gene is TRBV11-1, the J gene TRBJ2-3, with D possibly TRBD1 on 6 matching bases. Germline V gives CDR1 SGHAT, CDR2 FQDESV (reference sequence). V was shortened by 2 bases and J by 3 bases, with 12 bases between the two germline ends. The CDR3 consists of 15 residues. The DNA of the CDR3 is TGTGCCAGCAGCTTACAGGGCAGGGGTACAGATACGCAGTATTTT. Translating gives CASSLQGRGTDTQYF.

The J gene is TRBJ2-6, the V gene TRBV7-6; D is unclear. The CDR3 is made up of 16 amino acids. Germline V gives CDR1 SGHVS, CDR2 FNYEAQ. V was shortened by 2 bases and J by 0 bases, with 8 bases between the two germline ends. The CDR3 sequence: CASSLQANSGANVLTF. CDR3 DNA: TGTGCCAGCAGCTTACAGGCAAACTCTGGGGCCAACGTCCTGACTTTC.

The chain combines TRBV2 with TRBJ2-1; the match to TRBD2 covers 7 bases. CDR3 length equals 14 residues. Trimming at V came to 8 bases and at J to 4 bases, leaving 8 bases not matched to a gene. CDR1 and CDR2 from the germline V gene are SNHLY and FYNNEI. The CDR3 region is CASGGGTGYNEQFF. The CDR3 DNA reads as TGTGCCAGCGGGGGAGGGACGGGATACAATGAGCAGTTCTTC.

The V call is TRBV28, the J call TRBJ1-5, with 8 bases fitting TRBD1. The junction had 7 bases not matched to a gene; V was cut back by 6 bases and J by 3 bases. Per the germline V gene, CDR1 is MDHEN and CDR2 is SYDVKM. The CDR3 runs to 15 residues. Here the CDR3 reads CASSNPGQANQPQHF. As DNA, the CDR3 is TGTGCCAGCAGCAATCCGGGACAGGCCAATCAGCCCCAGCATTTT.

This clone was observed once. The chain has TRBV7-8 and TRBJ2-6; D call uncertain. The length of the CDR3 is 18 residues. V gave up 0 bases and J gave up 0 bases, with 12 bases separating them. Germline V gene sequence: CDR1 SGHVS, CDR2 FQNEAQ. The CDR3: CASSLAGRYPSGANVLTF. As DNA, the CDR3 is TGTGCCAGCAGCTTAGCCGGCAGGTACCCCTCTGGGGCCAACGTCCTGACTTTC. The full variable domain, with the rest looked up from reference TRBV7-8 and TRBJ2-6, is GAGVSQSPRYKVAKRGQDVALRCDPISGHVSLFWYQQALGQGPEFLTYFQNEAQLDKSGLPSDRFFAERPEGSVSTLKIQRTQQEDSAVYLCASSLAGRYPSGANVLTFGAGSRLTVL.

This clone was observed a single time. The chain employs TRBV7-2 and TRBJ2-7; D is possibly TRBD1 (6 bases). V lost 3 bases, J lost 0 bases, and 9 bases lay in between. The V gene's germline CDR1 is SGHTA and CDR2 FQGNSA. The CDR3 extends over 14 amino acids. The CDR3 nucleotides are TGTGCCAGCAGCTTCGACAGGAGCTCCTACGAGCAGTACTTC. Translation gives CASSFDRSSYEQYF.

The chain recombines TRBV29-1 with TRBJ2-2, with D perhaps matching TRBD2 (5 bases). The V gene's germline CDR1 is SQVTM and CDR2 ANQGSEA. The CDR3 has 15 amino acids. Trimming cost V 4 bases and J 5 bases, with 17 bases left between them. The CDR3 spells CSVGAVGVGTGELFF. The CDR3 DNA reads TGCAGCGTTGGGGCGGTCGGGGTGGGAACCGGGGAGCTGTTTTTT.

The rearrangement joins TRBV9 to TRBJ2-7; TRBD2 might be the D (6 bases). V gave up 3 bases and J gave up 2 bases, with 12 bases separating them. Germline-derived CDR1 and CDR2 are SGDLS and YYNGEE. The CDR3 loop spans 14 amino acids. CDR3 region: CASSAGLTTYEQYF. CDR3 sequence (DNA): TGTGCCAGCAGCGCGGGACTCACCACCTACGAGCAGTACTTC.

CDR3: CASRKTGSYEQYF. For the CDR3, the DNA is TGTGCCAGCAGAAAAACAGGAAGCTACGAGCAGTACTTC. The chain couples TRBV6-6 to TRBJ2-7, with a possible D match to TRBD1 (5 bases). Germline V gene data show CDR1 as MNHNY and CDR2 as SVGAGI (reference sequence). The CDR3 covers 13 residues. Trimming pared 6 bases from V and 3 bases from J, leaving 12 bases between.

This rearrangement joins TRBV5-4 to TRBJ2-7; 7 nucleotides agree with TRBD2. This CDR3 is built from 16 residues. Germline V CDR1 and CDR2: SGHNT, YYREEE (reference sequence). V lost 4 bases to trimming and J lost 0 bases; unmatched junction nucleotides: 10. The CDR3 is CASSPKAGTYSYEQYF. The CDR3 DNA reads TGTGCCAGCAGCCCAAAAGCGGGAACTTACTCCTACGAGCAGTACTTC.

CDR3 sequence: CSGRDRDFSYNEQFF. CDR3 sequence (DNA): TGCAGCGGCCGGGACAGGGATTTTTCCTACAATGAGCAGTTCTTC. The chain combines TRBV29-1 with TRBJ2-1; TRBD1 agrees at 9 bases. J lost 1 base, V lost 7 bases, and 8 bases had no gene match. Germline-derived CDR1 and CDR2 are SQVTM and ANQGSEA. This CDR3 is built from 15 residues.

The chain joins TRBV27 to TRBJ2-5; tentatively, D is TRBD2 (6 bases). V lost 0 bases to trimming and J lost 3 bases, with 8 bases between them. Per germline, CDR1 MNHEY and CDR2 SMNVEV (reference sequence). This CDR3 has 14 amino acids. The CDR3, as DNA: TGTGCCAGCAGTTTATCGCGGGGTAAAGAGACCCAGTACTTC. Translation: CASSLSRGKETQYF.

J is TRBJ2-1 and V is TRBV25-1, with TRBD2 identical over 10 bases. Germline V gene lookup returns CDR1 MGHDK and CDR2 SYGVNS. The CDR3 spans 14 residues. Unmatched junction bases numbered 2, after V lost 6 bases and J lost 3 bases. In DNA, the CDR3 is TGTGCCAGCAGAACTAGCGGGAACTACAATGAGCAGTTCTTC. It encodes CASRTSGNYNEQFF.

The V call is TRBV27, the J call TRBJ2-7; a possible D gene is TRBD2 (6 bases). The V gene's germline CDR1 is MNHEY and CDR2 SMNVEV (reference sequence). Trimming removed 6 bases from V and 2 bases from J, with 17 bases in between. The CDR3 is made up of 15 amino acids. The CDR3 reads CASSVGSGVTYEQYF. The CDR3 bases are TGTGCCAGCAGCGTCGGGTCGGGAGTCACCTACGAGCAGTACTTC.

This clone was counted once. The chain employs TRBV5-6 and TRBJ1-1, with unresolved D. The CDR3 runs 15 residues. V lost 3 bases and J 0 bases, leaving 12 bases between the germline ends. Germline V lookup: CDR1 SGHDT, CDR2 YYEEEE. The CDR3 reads CASSSRRSMNTEAFF. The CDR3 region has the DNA TGTGCCAGCAGCTCCCGGCGGAGCATGAACACTGAAGCTTTCTTT.

Written as DNA, the CDR3 is TGTGCCATTCGCGGACAGGGGGGAAAATCCGGGGAGCTGTTTTTT. As protein: CAIRGQGGKSGELFF. The rearrangement uses TRBV10-3 and TRBJ2-2; TRBD1 matches at 10 bases. Per the germline V gene, CDR1 is ENHRY and CDR2 is SYGVKD. J gave up 6 bases and V 9 bases, and 10 bases lay outside the gene matches. CDR3 length: 15 residues.

The CDR3 bases are TGCGCCAGCAAAGTAAGCGGTTATGGAGCAGATACGCAGTATTTT. It translates to CASKVSGYGADTQYF. The V call is TRBV5-1, the J call TRBJ2-3; possible D gene TRBD2, 5 bases. Germline V gene sequence: CDR1 SGHRS, CDR2 YFSETQ. Trimming took off 6 bases at V and 4 bases at J, with 18 bases between the two ends. The CDR3 has 15 residues.

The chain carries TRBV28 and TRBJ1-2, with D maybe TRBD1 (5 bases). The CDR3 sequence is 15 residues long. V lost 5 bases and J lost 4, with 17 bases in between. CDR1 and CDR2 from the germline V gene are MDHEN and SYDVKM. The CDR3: CASSKTPDRRYGYTF. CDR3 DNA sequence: TGTGCCAGCAGTAAAACTCCCGACAGACGCTATGGCTACACCTTC.

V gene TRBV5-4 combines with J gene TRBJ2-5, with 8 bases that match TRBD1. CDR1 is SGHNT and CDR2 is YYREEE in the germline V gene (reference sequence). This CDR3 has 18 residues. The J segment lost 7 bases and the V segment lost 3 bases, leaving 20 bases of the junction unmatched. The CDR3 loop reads CASSYPTDAGQDVWTQYF. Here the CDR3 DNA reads TGTGCCAGCAGCTATCCAACCGACGCGGGACAGGACGTTTGGACCCAGTACTTC.

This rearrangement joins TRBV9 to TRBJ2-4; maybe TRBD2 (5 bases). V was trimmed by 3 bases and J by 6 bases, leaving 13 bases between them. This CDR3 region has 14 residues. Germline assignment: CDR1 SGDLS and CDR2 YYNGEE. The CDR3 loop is CASSGARGLNIQYF. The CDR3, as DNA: TGTGCCAGCAGCGGCGCTCGGGGTTTAAACATTCAGTACTTC.

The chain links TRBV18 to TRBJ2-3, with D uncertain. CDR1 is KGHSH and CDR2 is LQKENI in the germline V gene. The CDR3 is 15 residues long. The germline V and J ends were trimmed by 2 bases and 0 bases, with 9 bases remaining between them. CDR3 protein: CASSPDTRSTDTQYF. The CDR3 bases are TGTGCCAGCTCACCAGACACGAGAAGCACAGATACGCAGTATTTT.

In nucleotides, the CDR3 is TGTGCCAGCAGTTTAGAGGGACAGGGGGCGAATGAGCAGTTCTTC. It codes for CASSLEGQGANEQFF. This chain connects TRBV27 to TRBJ2-1; 12 bases are shared with TRBD1. Per germline, CDR1 MNHEY and CDR2 SMNVEV (reference sequence). Trimming took 2 bases from V and 7 from J; bases not matched to a gene: 3. This CDR3 is 15 amino acids long.

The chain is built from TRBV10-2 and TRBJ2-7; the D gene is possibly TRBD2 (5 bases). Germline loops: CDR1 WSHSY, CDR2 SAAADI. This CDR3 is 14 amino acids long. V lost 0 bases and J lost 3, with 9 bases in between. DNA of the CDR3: TGCGCCAGCAGTGAGTCGGCGGGTTACTACGAGCAGTACTTC. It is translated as CASSESAGYYEQYF.

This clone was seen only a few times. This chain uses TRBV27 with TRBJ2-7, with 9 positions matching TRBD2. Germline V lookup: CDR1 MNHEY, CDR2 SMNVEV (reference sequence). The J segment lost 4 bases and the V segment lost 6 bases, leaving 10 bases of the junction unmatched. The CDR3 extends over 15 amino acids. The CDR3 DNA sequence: TGTGCCAGCAGCAGGACACCGGGACTAGCTTACGAGCAGTACTTC. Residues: CASSRTPGLAYEQYF.

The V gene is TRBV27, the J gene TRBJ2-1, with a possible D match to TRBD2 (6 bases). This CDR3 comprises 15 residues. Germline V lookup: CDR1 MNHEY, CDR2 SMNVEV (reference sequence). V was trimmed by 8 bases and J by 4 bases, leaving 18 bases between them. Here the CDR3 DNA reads TGTGCCAGCGGACCGGGACTGGGGTTTTACAATGAGCAGTTCTTC. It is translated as CASGPGLGFYNEQFF.

The CDR3 region has the DNA TGTGCCAGCAGTTTTCTGGCTAGCGGGGCTTCCTACGAGCAGTACTTC. This gives the protein CASSFLASGASYEQYF. The chain recombines TRBV27 with TRBJ2-7, with 9 bases that match TRBD2. In germline, CDR1 is MNHEY, CDR2 SMNVEV (reference sequence). This CDR3 spans 16 amino acids. V trimming: 3 bases; J trimming: 1 base; junction bases outside the gene matches: 7.

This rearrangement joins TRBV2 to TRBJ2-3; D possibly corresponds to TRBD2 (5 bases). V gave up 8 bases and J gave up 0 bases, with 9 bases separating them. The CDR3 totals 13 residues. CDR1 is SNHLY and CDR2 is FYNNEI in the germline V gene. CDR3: CASQRESTDTQYF. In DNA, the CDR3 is TGTGCCAGCCAGAGGGAAAGCACAGATACGCAGTATTTT.